This T cell receptor (beta chain) was captured by sequencing in a study of T cell responses to AZD1222 COVID-19 vaccine. Overall study results and limits: Spike-specific TCR depth and breadth grew after two AZD1222 doses.

CDR1 is LGHNA, CDR2 YSLEER, per germline. The CDR3 has 16 amino acids. V shed 0 bases and J shed 3 bases, with 9 bases lying between them. Produced via immunoSEQ multiplex PCR; TCRdb's table is partial and in-frame only. In the table there are about 59,000 clones, 65% to 85% of which are singletons. On this clone: Its antigen is not identified.

This sample comprised peripheral blood, obtained on day 0 of AZD1222 vaccination. The chain uses TRBV4-3 and TRBJ2-6; D is unclear. The TCR sequence derives from an adult in good health. In DNA, the CDR3 is TGCGCCAGCAGCCAAGACCCTAGAGGTGGGGCCAACGTCCTGACTTTC. Residues: CASSQDPRGGANVLTF.